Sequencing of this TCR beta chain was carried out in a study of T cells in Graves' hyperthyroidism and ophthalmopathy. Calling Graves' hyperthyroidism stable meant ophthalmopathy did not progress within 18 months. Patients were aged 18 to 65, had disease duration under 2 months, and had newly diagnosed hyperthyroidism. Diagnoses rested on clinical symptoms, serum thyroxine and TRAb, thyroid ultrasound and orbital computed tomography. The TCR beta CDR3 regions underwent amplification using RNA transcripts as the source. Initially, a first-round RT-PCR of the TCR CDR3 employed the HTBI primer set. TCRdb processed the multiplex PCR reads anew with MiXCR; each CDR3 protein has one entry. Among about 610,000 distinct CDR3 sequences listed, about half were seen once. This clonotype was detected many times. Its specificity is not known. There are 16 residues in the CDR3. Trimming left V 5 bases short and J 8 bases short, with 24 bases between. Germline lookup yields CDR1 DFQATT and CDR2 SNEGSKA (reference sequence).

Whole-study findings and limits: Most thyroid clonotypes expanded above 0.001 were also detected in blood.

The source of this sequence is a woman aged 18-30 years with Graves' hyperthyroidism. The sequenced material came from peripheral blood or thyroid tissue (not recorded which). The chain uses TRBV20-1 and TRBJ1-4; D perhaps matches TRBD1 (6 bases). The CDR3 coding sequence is TGCAGTGCTGTATCGATGGGGGGGGGCCAGTGGGAAAAACTGTTTTTT. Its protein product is CSAVSMGGGQWEKLFF.